The rows below give T cell receptor beta chains drawn from one sample of a study of CD8+ T cells in alopecia areata. The protocol was immunoSEQ multiplex PCR, while the TCRdb copy is restricted to in-frame clones and leaves out a portion. The sample shows about 200,000 clones, 64% of them seen only once. Sample: CD4+ T cells sorted from blood, taken at week 4, from a patient treated with tofacitinib. The receptors were gathered from a human donor with alopecia areata. Each CDR3 is given with its conserved first and last residue. The order of the fields is V gene, J gene, CDR3 protein.

V: TRBV7-3; J: TRBJ2-3; CDR3: CASSLRASGNTDTQYF
V: TRBV7-2; J: TRBJ2-7; CDR3: CASSYGTGGREQYF
V: TRBV5-1; J: TRBJ2-7; CDR3: CASSLFGTSGGYEQYF
V: TRBV7-2; J: TRBJ1-4; CDR3: CASSAGLNEKLFF
V: TRBV23-1; J: TRBJ2-6; CDR3: CASNTGGGRSGANVLTF
V: TRBV4-2; J: TRBJ2-5; CDR3: CASSQANKGGLGETQYF
V: TRBV7-3; J: TRBJ1-5; CDR3: CASSFDRGNQPQHF
V: TRBV2; J: TRBJ2-7; CDR3: CASSYRTRGNEQYF
V: TRBV25-1; J: TRBJ2-2; CDR3: CASSQGTAGTGELFF
V: TRBV29-1; J: TRBJ1-1; CDR3: CSVRPTGRPCEAFF
V: TRBV30; J: TRBJ1-5; CDR3: CAWSQTGGLQPQHF
V: TRBV6-1; J: TRBJ2-5; CDR3: CASDIAGTSRETQYF
V: TRBV6-5; J: TRBJ2-5; CDR3: CASSSYSQETQYF
V: TRBV5-1; J: TRBJ2-5; CDR3: CASQTTREETQYF
V: TRBV25-1; J: TRBJ2-3; CDR3: CASSDPGTGLYF
V: TRBV6-6; J: TRBJ1-5; CDR3: CASRTSNQPQHF
V: TRBV2; J: TRBJ1-1; CDR3: CASSEGAGMNTEAFF
V: TRBV2; J: TRBJ1-1; CDR3: CASSLGQPTEAFF
V: TRBV5-1; J: TRBJ2-5; CDR3: CASSLDISGGQTQYF
V: TRBV9; J: TRBJ1-6; CDR3: CASSEYGAGNSPLHF
V: TRBV5-1; J: TRBJ2-3; CDR3: CASSLGQGSTDTQYF
V: TRBV16; J: TRBJ2-4; CDR3: CASSQSQDTSVQYF
V: TRBV30; J: TRBJ1-6; CDR3: CAWSGQGSSPLHF
V: TRBV9; J: TRBJ2-2; CDR3: CASSVTGHITGELFF
V: TRBV4-3; J: TRBJ2-5; CDR3: CASSQDEGVGETQYF
V: TRBV21-1; J: TRBJ2-3; CDR3: CASRSSTDTQYF
V: TRBV9; J: TRBJ1-3; CDR3: CASSVAPNGVVSGNTIYF
V: TRBV4-2; J: TRBJ2-1; CDR3: CASSLRGGRVEQFF
V: TRBV25-1; J: TRBJ1-1; CDR3: CASSVTGGFTEAFF
V: TRBV11-2; J: TRBJ2-3; CDR3: CASSLAGTDTQYF
V: TRBV5-1; J: TRBJ2-3; CDR3: CASRPGDSSTDTQYF
V: TRBV30; J: TRBJ1-5; CDR3: CACQTGGNQPQHF
V: TRBV7-9; J: TRBJ1-4; CDR3: CASSRMGAATNEKLFF
V: TRBV29-1; J: TRBJ2-7; CDR3: CSVRQGPYEQYF
V: TRBV5-1; J: TRBJ2-5; CDR3: CASSLYGGQETQYF
V: TRBV15; J: TRBJ2-1; CDR3: CATSRNLAGGRDEQFF
V: TRBV15; J: TRBJ2-5; CDR3: CATSRLLGETQYF
V: TRBV18; J: TRBJ2-7; CDR3: CASSPRLDSYEQYF
V: TRBV6-5; J: TRBJ2-5; CDR3: CASSYGETQYF
V: TRBV4-3; J: TRBJ2-7; CDR3: CASSYSSGDSSYEQYF
V: TRBV29-1; J: TRBJ2-7; CDR3: CSVTPGTAYEQYF
V: TRBV23-1; J: TRBJ1-5; CDR3: CARTTQGASQPQHF
V: TRBV4-1; J: TRBJ1-1; CDR3: CASSQHPTASTEAFF
V: TRBV25-1; J: TRBJ1-2; CDR3: CASSVGQGSGYTF
V: TRBV7-2; J: TRBJ2-7; CDR3: CASSSSGYEQYF
V: TRBV7-2; J: TRBJ2-3; CDR3: CASTLGGPLRTDTQYF
V: TRBV30; J: TRBJ1-2; CDR3: CAWSARGFGGYTF
V: TRBV30; J: TRBJ2-3; CDR3: CAWRKGGAGTDTQYF
V: TRBV12-5; J: TRBJ2-1; CDR3: CASGLAGLRDRGAYNEQFF